The next 3 T cell receptor beta chains were all read from a single sample in a study of PD-1 blockade in mismatch repair-deficient tumors (dated by TCRdb to the late 2010s). The receptor library was made with the immunoSEQ multiplex PCR assay. Imported from immuneACCESS, the table was reduced by TCRdb to in-frame sequences with V and J called. These copies leave out some clones; in studies compared against another copy, an unresolved V gene accounts for under half, and the cause of the remainder is not known. The sample profile shows 40,000 to 65,000 clones; about 85% of them were found once. The leading ten clones occupy over 7.5% of the sample. The source material was peripheral blood, sampled 20 weeks after starting pembrolizumab. The receptor set was obtained from an adult with mismatch repair-deficient cancer.

This chain links TRBV5-1 with TRBJ2-1; D uncertain. From germline, CDR1 is SGHRS and CDR2 YFSETQ. Trimming stripped 7 bases from V and 6 bases from J, with 17 bases between. This CDR3 has 14 amino acids. The CDR3 loop reads CASGKGGGTNEQFF. CDR3 in DNA: TGCGCCAGCGGGAAAGGCGGCGGAACCAATGAGCAGTTCTTC.

V usage is TRBV7-2 and J usage is TRBJ2-1; perhaps TRBD2 as D (6 bases). Germline V CDR1 and CDR2: SGHTA, FQGNSA. The CDR3 length is 14 residues. V was cut by 5 bases and J by 0 bases, with 8 bases left in between. This CDR3 is CASSPGSSYNEQFF. For the CDR3, the DNA is TGTGCCAGCAGCCCCGGGAGCTCCTACAATGAGCAGTTCTTC.

The sample holds one count of this clone. The chain is built from TRBV7-8 and TRBJ2-7; D is ambiguous. Trimming took 1 base from V and 0 from J, leaving 13 bases between them. CDR3 size: 16 residues. The germline V gene encodes CDR1 SGHVS and CDR2 FQNEAQ. CDR3 in DNA: TGTGCCAGCAGCTTAGACACCGGGTTGGGCTCCTACGAGCAGTACTTC. It yields the protein CASSLDTGLGSYEQYF.